What follows are 20 T cell receptor beta chains derived from one specimen sequenced in a study of identical twins. Each CDR3 protein is one row after TCRdb ran MiXCR on the 5' RACE reads. The sample consists of some 560,000 distinct CDR3 sequences, more than 9% of them appearing once. These sequences were also reported in another study, on yellow fever vaccine responses in identical twins.

Sequencing used PBMCs. Receptor source: a woman younger than 35 in good health.

This clonotype was counted ten times or more. This sequence joins TRBV12-3 or TRBV12-4 and TRBJ2-7; no clear D gene. V was clipped by 3 bases and J by 4 bases, with 7 bases between them. The CDR3 length is 12 residues. The DNA for the CDR3 is TGTGCCAGCAGTTTTGGGCAGTACGAGCAGTACTTC. This codes for CASSFGQYEQYF.

This clonotype was counted ten times or more. This sequence joins TRBV5-1 and TRBJ2-1, with D unclear. The CDR3 length is 12 residues. CDR1 and CDR2 from the germline V gene are SGHRS and YFSETQ. The V end lost 0 bases, the J end lost 10 bases, and 8 bases lay between the germline ends. The CDR3 protein is CASSLGGIEQFF. In nucleotides, the CDR3 is TGCGCCAGCAGCTTGGGTGGGATAGAGCAGTTCTTC.

At least ten counts were recorded for this clonotype. V usage is TRBV12-3 or TRBV12-4 and J usage is TRBJ2-7; weak D call: TRBD1 (6 bases). V was trimmed by 5 bases and J by 0 bases, leaving 14 bases between them. This CDR3 has 15 residues. The CDR3 sequence: CASSPRQASSYEQYF. In DNA form, the CDR3 reads TGTGCCAGCAGTCCCCGACAGGCGAGCTCCTACGAGCAGTACTTC.

This clonotype has more than one count but fewer than ten. V gene TRBV20-1 combines with J gene TRBJ2-1; D is unresolved. The CDR3 contains 12 residues. The germline V gene encodes CDR1 DFQATT and CDR2 SNEGSKA (reference sequence). CDR3 nucleotides: TGCAGCCTGGCCCCCAGCTACAATGAGCAGTTCTTC. Encoded protein: CSLAPSYNEQFF.

Many counts were recorded for this clonotype. The J gene is TRBJ2-7, the V gene TRBV10-3; D unclear. The CDR3 runs to 12 residues. Per the germline V gene, CDR1 is ENHRY and CDR2 is SYGVKD. V lost 6 bases and J lost 4, with 10 bases in between. CDR3: CAISNSPYEQYF. The CDR3 nucleotides are TGTGCCATCAGCAACAGCCCTTACGAGCAGTACTTC.

There are many counts of this clonotype. The rearrangement uses TRBV12-3 or TRBV12-4 and TRBJ1-5; D possibly corresponds to TRBD1 (5 bases). Deletions cut 4 bases from V and 3 bases from J, with 16 bases between. There are 16 residues in the CDR3. The CDR3 region is CASSSGRARNNQPQHF. CDR3 nucleotide sequence: TGTGCCAGCAGTTCAGGGAGGGCCCGGAACAATCAGCCCCAGCATTTT.

The V and J genes are TRBV10-3 and TRBJ2-3; D remains ambiguous. Germline loops: CDR1 ENHRY, CDR2 SYGVKD. Trimming took 7 bases from V and 1 from J, leaving 6 bases between them. The CDR3 covers 12 residues. CDR3 nucleotide sequence: TGTGCCATCAAAGAGGGCACAGATACGCAGTATTTT. It is translated as CAIKEGTDTQYF.

This clonotype has more than one count but fewer than ten. V is TRBV20-1 and J is TRBJ2-1; 12 bases match TRBD2. The CDR3 has 16 residues. V lost 7 bases to trimming and J lost 4 bases; unmatched junction nucleotides: 11. CDR1 and CDR2 (germline): DFQATT, SNEGSKA (reference sequence). CDR3 sequence reads: CSVPPWTSGMYNEQFF. For the CDR3, the DNA is TGCAGTGTTCCTCCTTGGACTAGCGGGATGTACAATGAGCAGTTCTTC.

There are many counts of this clonotype. This chain uses TRBV4-3 with TRBJ2-1, with D unresolved. The CDR3 spans 10 residues. Trimming left V 3 bases short and J 8 bases short, with 2 bases between. The germline CDR1 and CDR2 sequences are LGHNA and YSLEER. The CDR3 spells CASSQDEQFF. CDR3 in DNA: TGCGCCAGCAGCCAGGATGAGCAGTTCTTC.

For this clonotype: This may arise from a read error, as a much more abundant clone is one base away. The genes are TRBV6-2 or TRBV6-3 and TRBJ2-5, with TRBD2 matching 13 bases. Looked up from germline, CDR1 is MNHEY and CDR2 is SVGEGT. This CDR3 is 18 amino acids long. The V gene end was trimmed by 4 bases and the J gene end by 0 bases; junction bases not matched to a gene: 8. Here the CDR3 reads CASSWTSGGIPYQETQYF. DNA of the CDR3: TGTGCCAGCAGTTGGACTAGCGGGGGTATCCCGTACCAAGAGACCCAGTACTTC.

In its sample, this clonotype was seen a few times. The chain employs TRBV6-2 or TRBV6-3 and TRBJ2-1; no clear D gene. CDR3 length: 13 residues. Trimming cost V 3 bases and J 9 bases, with 12 bases left between them. CDR1 is MNHEY and CDR2 is SVGEGT in the germline V gene. The CDR3 DNA reads as TGTGCCAGCAGTTATTCCCATAGTGGTGAGCAGTTCTTC. Translated: CASSYSHSGEQFF.

The genes are TRBV20-1 and TRBJ2-5; D is perhaps TRBD2 (5 bases). Trimming shortened V by 0 bases and J by 5 bases, and 10 bases separated the two germline ends. The germline gives CDR1 DFQATT, CDR2 SNEGSKA (reference sequence). The CDR3 has 13 amino acids. The CDR3 region has the DNA TGCAGTGCTAGAGATTGGGCGGGCGAGACCCAGTACTTC. It encodes CSARDWAGETQYF.

A few counts support this clonotype. The chain employs TRBV27 and TRBJ2-7; possibly TRBD1 or TRBD2 for D (5 bases each). V was cut by 2 bases and J by 6 bases, with 17 bases left in between. The CDR3 runs to 15 residues. Germline V gives CDR1 MNHEY, CDR2 SMNVEV (reference sequence). CDR3 sequence (DNA): TGTGCCAGCAGTTTAGAGTATGACGGGGCCTCCGAGCAGTACTTC. This translates into CASSLEYDGASEQYF.

V is TRBV12-3 or TRBV12-4 and J is TRBJ2-4; TRBD1 aligns across 11 bases. Unmatched junction bases numbered 5, after V lost 3 bases and J lost 1 base. The CDR3 is 17 amino acids. CDR3 sequence (DNA): TGTGCCAGCAGTTTCTGGGACAGGGGGAGGGCCAAAAACATTCAGTACTTC. It yields the protein CASSFWDRGRAKNIQYF.

The gene calls are TRBV3-1 and TRBJ2-7, with D unresolved. Per germline, CDR1 LGHDT and CDR2 YNNKEL (reference sequence). Trimming shortened V by 4 bases and J by 3 bases, and 10 bases separated the two germline ends. This CDR3 is built from 13 residues. The CDR3 is CASSRGSFYEQYF. CDR3 coding DNA: TGTGCCAGCAGCCGGGGAAGTTTCTACGAGCAGTACTTC.

CDR3 DNA: TGTGCCAGCAGTTGGGGACTCCCACCAGATACGCAGTATTTT. This translates into CASSWGLPPDTQYF. The rearrangement uses TRBV6-5 and TRBJ2-3; D may be TRBD2 (6 bases). The germline V gene has CDR1 MNHEY and CDR2 SVGAGI. The CDR3 consists of 14 residues. The V gene lost 4 bases and the J gene lost 4 bases, with 12 bases spanning the gap.

This clonotype has a handful of counts. V usage is TRBV3-1 and J usage is TRBJ2-1; D is perhaps TRBD1 or TRBD2 (5 bases each). Trimming shortened V by 4 bases and J by 5 bases, and 15 bases separated the two germline ends. Germline lookup yields CDR1 LGHDT and CDR2 YNNKEL (reference sequence). The CDR3 extends over 15 amino acids. CDR3: CASSLDLGRNNEQFF. CDR3 bases: TGTGCCAGCAGCCTAGACCTGGGACGGAACAATGAGCAGTTCTTC.

This clonotype has only a few counts. This chain uses TRBV11-3 with TRBJ1-2, with a weak D call TRBD1 (6 bases). Per the germline V gene, CDR1 is SGHNT and CDR2 is YENEEA. The CDR3 is made up of 13 amino acids. Trimming took 3 bases from V and 7 from J, leaving 12 bases between them. CDR3 protein: CASSFKAGAGYTF. The CDR3, as DNA: TGTGCCAGCAGCTTCAAAGCAGGGGCTGGCTACACCTTC.

As to this clonotype: A much larger clone differs by one base, so this may be a read error. The V gene is TRBV20-1, the J gene TRBJ2-5; the D is unclear. The CDR3 is 16 amino acids. Germline CDR1 reads DFQATT; CDR2 reads SNEGSKA (reference sequence). The CDR3 loop is CCARAVWAADQETQYF. CDR3 in DNA: TGCTGTGCTAGAGCCGTTTGGGCCGCGGACCAAGAGACCCAGTACTTC.

The chain has TRBV7-9 and TRBJ2-3; D might be TRBD1 (5 bases). This CDR3 spans 13 amino acids. The V end was cut by 10 bases, the J end by 6 bases, with 17 bases between. The V gene's germline CDR1 is SEHNR and CDR2 FQNEAQ (reference sequence). CDR3 sequence (DNA): TGTGCCAACTCCCAGTCAGGGCGGGATACGCAGTATTTT. Translating it yields CANSQSGRDTQYF. Together with reference TRBV7-9 and TRBJ2-3, the CDR3 gives the full variable domain: DTGVSQNPRHKITKRGQNVTFRCDPISEHNRLYWYRQTLGQGPEFLTYFQNEAQLEKSRLLSDRFSAERPKGSFSTLEIQRTEQGDSAMYLCANSQSGRDTQYFGPGTRLTVL.